This T cell receptor beta chain was sequenced in a study of blood T cell repertoires in COVID-19. The CDR3 contains 14 residues. The V end lost 2 bases, the J end lost 3 bases, and 10 bases lay between the germline ends. The germline V gene encodes CDR1 SGHTA and CDR2 FQGNSA. Data came from immunoSEQ multiplex PCR; TCRdb stores just in-frame clones and leaves some out. The table has around 70,000 clones, approximately 79% seen once; the top ten hold approximately 10%. The sequenced sample was peripheral blood. This TCR was sampled from a woman aged 50 to 60 with acute or convalescent COVID-19. The V and J genes are TRBV7-2 and TRBJ2-5, with D maybe TRBD2 (5 bases). In nucleotides, the CDR3 is TGTGCCAGCAGCTTATTGGCCGGGGAAGAGACCCAGTACTTC. Residues: CASSLLAGEETQYF.